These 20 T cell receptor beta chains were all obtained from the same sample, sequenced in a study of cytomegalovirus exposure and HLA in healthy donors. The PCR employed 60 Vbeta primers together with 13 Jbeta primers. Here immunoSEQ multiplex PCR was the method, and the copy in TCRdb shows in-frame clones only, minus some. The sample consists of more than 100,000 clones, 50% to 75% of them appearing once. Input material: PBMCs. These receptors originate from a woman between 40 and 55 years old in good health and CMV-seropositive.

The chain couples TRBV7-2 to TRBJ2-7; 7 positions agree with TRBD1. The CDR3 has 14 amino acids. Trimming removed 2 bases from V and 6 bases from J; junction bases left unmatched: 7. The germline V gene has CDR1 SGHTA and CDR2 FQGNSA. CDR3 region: CASSLKDRVFEQYF. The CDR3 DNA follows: TGTGCCAGCAGCTTAAAAGACAGGGTATTCGAGCAGTACTTC.

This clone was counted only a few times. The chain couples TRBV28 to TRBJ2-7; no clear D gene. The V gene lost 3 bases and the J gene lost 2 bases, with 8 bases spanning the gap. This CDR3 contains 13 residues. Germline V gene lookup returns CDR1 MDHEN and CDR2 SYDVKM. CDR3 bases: TGTGCCAGCAGTTTTCCAACTCCCTACGAGCAGTACTTC. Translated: CASSFPTPYEQYF.

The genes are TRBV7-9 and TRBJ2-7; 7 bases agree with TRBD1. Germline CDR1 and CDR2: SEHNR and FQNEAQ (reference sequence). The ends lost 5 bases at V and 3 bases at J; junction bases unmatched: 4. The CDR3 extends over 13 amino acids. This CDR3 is CASSKGQFYEQYF. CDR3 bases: TGTGCCAGCAGCAAGGGACAGTTCTACGAGCAGTACTTC.

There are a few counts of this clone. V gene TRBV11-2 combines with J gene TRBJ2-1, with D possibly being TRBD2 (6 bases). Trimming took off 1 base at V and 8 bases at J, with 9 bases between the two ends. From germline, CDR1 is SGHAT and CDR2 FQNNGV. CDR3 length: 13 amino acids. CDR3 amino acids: CASSLAGEHEQFF. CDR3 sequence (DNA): TGTGCCAGCAGCTTAGCGGGAGAGCATGAGCAGTTCTTC.

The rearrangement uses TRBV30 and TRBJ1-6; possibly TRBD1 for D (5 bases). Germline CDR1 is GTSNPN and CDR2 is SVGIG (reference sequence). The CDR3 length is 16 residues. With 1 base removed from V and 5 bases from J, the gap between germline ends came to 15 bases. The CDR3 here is CAWSDDPGTNNSPLHF. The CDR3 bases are TGTGCCTGGAGTGACGATCCGGGGACTAATAATTCACCCCTCCACTTT.

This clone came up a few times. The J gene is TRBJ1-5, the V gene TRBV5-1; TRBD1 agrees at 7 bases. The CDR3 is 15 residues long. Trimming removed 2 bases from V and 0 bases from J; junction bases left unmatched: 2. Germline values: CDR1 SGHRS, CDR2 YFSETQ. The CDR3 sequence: CASSLQGSSNQPQHF. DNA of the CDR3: TGCGCCAGCAGCTTACAGGGGTCTAGCAATCAGCCCCAGCATTTT.

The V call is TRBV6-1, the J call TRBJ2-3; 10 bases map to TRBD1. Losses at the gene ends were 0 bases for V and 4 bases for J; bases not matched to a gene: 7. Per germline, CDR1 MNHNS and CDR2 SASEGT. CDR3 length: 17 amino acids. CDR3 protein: CASSEAPPGTGADTQYF. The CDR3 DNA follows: TGTGCCAGCAGTGAAGCGCCCCCTGGGACAGGGGCAGATACGCAGTATTTT.

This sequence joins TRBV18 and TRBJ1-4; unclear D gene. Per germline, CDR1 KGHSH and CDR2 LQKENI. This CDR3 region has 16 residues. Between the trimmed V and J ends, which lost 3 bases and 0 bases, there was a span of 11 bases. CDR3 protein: CASSPAVSATNEKLFF. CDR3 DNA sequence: TGTGCCAGCTCACCGGCAGTTTCTGCAACTAATGAAAAACTGTTTTTT.

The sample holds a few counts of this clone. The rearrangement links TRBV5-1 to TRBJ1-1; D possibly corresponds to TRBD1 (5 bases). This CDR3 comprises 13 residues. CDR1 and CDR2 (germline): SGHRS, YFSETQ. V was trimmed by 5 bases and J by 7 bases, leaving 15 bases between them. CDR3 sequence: CASRILSGGEAFF. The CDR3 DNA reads TGCGCCAGCAGAATCTTGAGCGGGGGTGAAGCTTTCTTT. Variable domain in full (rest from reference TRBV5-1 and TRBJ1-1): KAGVTQTPRYLIKTRGQQVTLSCSPISGHRSVSWYQQTPGQGLQFLFEYFSETQRNKGNFPGRFSGRQFSNSRSEMNVSTLELGDSALYLCASRILSGGEAFFGQGTRLTVV.

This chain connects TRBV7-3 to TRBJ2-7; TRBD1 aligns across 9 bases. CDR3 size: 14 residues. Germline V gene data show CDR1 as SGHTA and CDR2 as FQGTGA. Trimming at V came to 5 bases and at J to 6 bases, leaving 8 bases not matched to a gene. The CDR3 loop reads CASSPGDRVGEQYF. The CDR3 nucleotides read TGTGCCAGCAGCCCGGGGGACAGGGTGGGCGAGCAGTACTTC.

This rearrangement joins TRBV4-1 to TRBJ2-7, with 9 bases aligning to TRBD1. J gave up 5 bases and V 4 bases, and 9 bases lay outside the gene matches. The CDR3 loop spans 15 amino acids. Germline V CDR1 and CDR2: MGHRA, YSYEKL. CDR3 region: CASSREPGQGDEQYF. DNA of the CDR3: TGCGCCAGCAGCCGAGAACCGGGACAGGGAGACGAGCAGTACTTC.

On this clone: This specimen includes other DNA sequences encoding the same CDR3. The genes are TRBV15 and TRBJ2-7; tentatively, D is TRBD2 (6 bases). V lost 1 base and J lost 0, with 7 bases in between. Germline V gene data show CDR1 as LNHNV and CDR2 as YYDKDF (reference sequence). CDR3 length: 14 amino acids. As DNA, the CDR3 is TGTGCCACCAGCAGAGCCGGGAGCTCCTACGAGCAGTACTTC. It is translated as CATSRAGSSYEQYF.

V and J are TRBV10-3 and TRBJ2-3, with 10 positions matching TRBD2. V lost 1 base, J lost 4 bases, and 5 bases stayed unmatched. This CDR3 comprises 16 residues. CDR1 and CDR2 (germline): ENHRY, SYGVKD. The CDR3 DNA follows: TGTGCCATCAGTGAGTACGCTAGCGGGGGCTCAGATACGCAGTATTTT. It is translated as CAISEYASGGSDTQYF.

In DNA form, the CDR3 reads TGCAGCGTTGAACTAGCGGGAGTCCACGAGCAGTACTTC. This encodes CSVELAGVHEQYF. The rearrangement joins TRBV29-1 to TRBJ2-7; 10 bases match TRBD2. With V trimmed by 2 bases and J by 5 bases, 3 bases remained unmatched. This CDR3 comprises 13 residues. Germline assignment: CDR1 SQVTM and CDR2 ANQGSEA.

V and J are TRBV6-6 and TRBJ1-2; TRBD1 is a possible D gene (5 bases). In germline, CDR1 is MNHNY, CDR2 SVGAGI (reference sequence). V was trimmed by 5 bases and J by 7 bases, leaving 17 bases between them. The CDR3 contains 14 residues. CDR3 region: CASSPNDSPVGYTF. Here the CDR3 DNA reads TGTGCCAGCAGTCCCAACGACAGTCCGGTTGGCTACACCTTC.

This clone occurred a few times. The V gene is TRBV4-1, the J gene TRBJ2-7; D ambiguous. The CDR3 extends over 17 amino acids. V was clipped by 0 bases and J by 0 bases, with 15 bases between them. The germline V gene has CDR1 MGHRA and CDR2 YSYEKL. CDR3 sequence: CASSQESALMSSYEQYF. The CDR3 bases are TGCGCCAGCAGCCAAGAAAGCGCTTTGATGAGCTCCTACGAGCAGTACTTC.

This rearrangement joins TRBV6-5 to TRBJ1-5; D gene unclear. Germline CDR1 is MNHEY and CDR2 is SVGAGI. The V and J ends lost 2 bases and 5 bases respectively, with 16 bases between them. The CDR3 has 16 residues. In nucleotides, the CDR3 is TGTGCCAGCAGTTACGGCTCCGGACGGGAAGATCAGCCCCAGCATTTT. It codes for CASSYGSGREDQPQHF.

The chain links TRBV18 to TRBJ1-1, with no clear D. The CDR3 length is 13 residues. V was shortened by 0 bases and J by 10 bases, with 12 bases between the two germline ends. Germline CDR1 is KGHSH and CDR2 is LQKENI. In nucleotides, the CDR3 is TGTGCCAGCTCACCACCGGCCTCCCCGGGAGCTTTCTTT. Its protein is CASSPPASPGAFF.

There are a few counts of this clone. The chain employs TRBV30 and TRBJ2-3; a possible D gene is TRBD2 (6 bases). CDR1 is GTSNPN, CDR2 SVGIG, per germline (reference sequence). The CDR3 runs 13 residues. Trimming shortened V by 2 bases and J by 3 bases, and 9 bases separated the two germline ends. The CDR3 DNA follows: TGTGCCTGGAGTCTGGGGACTACAGATACGCAGTATTTT. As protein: CAWSLGTTDTQYF.

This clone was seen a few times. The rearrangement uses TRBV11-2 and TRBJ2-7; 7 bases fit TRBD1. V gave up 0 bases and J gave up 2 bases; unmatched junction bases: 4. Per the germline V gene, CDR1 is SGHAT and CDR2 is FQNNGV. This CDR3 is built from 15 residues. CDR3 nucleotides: TGTGCCAGCAGCTTAGAGCAGGGGGACGCCTACGAGCAGTACTTC. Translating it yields CASSLEQGDAYEQYF.